The 28 T cell receptor beta chains given below trace back to one sample, sequenced in a study of blood T cell repertoires in COVID-19. Measured with immunoSEQ multiplex PCR; TCRdb has only the in-frame clones, and not every one. The sample yields about 430,000 clones, about 88% seen once. The sequenced material came from PBMCs or T cells enriched from blood (not recorded which). These receptors all come from a woman aged 18-35 years who had been exposed to COVID-19.

The chain joins TRBV5-1 to TRBJ2-7, with TRBD1 identical over 8 bases. V trimming: 2 bases; J trimming: 0 bases; junction bases outside the gene matches: 7. The CDR3 runs to 16 residues. Germline V gene data show CDR1 as SGHRS and CDR2 as YFSETQ. The CDR3 region has the DNA TGCGCCAGCAGCTTTGGACAGGGCAGGATCTCCTACGAGCAGTACTTC. This encodes CASSFGQGRISYEQYF.

The chain recombines TRBV9 with TRBJ2-2, with D perhaps TRBD1 (6 bases). Trimming pared 0 bases from V and 7 bases from J, leaving 10 bases between. CDR3 length: 14 amino acids. The germline gives CDR1 SGDLS, CDR2 YYNGEE. The CDR3 loop reads CASSVGGGGGELFF. CDR3 coding DNA: TGTGCCAGCAGCGTAGGAGGGGGTGGCGGGGAGCTGTTTTTT.

The chain uses TRBV7-2 and TRBJ1-6; D not resolved. This CDR3 comprises 16 residues. Trimming removed 5 bases at V and 3 bases at J, with 14 bases between. The germline CDR1 and CDR2 sequences are SGHTA and FQGNSA. CDR3 residues: CASSPVLALYNSPLHF. CDR3 bases: TGTGCCAGCAGCCCGGTTCTAGCCCTCTATAATTCACCCCTCCACTTT.

J is TRBJ2-1 and V is TRBV28, with 8 bases identical to TRBD2. Trimming at V came to 4 bases and at J to 7 bases, leaving 15 bases not matched to a gene. The CDR3 contains 17 residues. Germline values: CDR1 MDHEN, CDR2 SYDVKM. CDR3 protein: CASSSLGGTRKVNEQFF. For the CDR3, the DNA is TGTGCCAGCAGTTCCCTCGGGGGGACTAGGAAGGTAAATGAGCAGTTCTTC.

The chain has TRBV29-1 and TRBJ2-1; D perhaps matches TRBD2 (6 bases). The CDR3 loop spans 14 amino acids. V was trimmed by 6 bases and J by 4 bases, leaving 16 bases between them. CDR1 SQVTM and CDR2 ANQGSEA come from the germline V gene. The chain's CDR3 is CSVPAGSGYNEQFF. CDR3 nucleotides: TGCAGCGTACCAGCCGGGAGCGGGTACAATGAGCAGTTCTTC.

The chain recombines TRBV13 with TRBJ2-3, with a tentative D call TRBD2 (5 bases). The ends were cut back, 6 bases at V and 6 bases at J, with 22 bases in the middle. The germline V gene encodes CDR1 PRHDT and CDR2 FYEKMQ (reference sequence). CDR3 length equals 16 residues. CDR3 region: CASRGSVNSRADTQYF. In DNA, the CDR3 is TGTGCCAGCAGGGGGAGTGTTAATAGCCGGGCGGATACGCAGTATTTT.

The V gene is TRBV5-1, the J gene TRBJ2-5, with 9 bases fitting TRBD2. After removal of 0 bases from V and 4 bases from J, the junction contained 4 bases not matched to a gene. The CDR3 is made up of 15 amino acids. Germline lookup yields CDR1 SGHRS and CDR2 YFSETQ. The CDR3 DNA reads as TGCGCCAGCAGCTTGGGGCTAGCGGGACTAGAGACCCAGTACTTC. The encoded protein is CASSLGLAGLETQYF.

The J gene is TRBJ2-2, the V gene TRBV9; TRBD2 agrees at 7 bases. The CDR3 runs 16 residues. Germline CDR1 is SGDLS and CDR2 is YYNGEE. V dropped 0 bases and J dropped 4; count of bases not matched to a gene: 6. CDR3 DNA: TGTGCCAGCAGCGTAGGAGCGGGATGGAGCACCGGGGAGCTGTTTTTT. Translated: CASSVGAGWSTGELFF. Filled out from reference TRBV9 and TRBJ2-2, the complete variable domain reads DSGVTQTPKHLITATGQRVTLRCSPRSGDLSVYWYQQSLDQGLQFLIQYYNGEERAKGNILERFSAQQFPDLHSELNLSSLELGDSALYFCASSVGAGWSTGELFFGEGSRLTVL.

The chain carries TRBV10-1 and TRBJ2-5, with 11 bases lining up with TRBD2. The CDR3 spans 15 residues. CDR1 and CDR2 (germline): WNHNN, SYGVQD (reference sequence). Unmatched junction bases numbered 6, after V lost 5 bases and J lost 4 bases. The CDR3 loop is CASSLLAGVRETQYF. CDR3 DNA: TGCGCCAGCAGTCTACTAGCGGGAGTCCGAGAGACCCAGTACTTC.

The V gene is TRBV4-1, the J gene TRBJ2-6, with D perhaps matching TRBD1 (6 bases). The V gene lost 0 bases and the J gene lost 1 base, with 13 bases spanning the gap. Per the germline V gene, CDR1 is MGHRA and CDR2 is YSYEKL. This CDR3 comprises 18 residues. CDR3 amino acids: CASSQESGVGSGANVLTF. The CDR3 DNA reads as TGCGCCAGCAGCCAAGAATCAGGGGTAGGGTCTGGGGCCAACGTCCTGACTTTC.

This clone was seen just once. The CDR3 bases are TGTGCCAGCAGCGCCGGGGGGAAGGAGCTGTTTTTT. As protein: CASSAGGKELFF. V gene TRBV9 combines with J gene TRBJ2-2; 7 nucleotides agree with TRBD2. J gave up 10 bases and V 3 bases, and 3 bases lay outside the gene matches. This CDR3 has 12 amino acids. CDR1 is SGDLS, CDR2 YYNGEE, per germline.

This chain connects TRBV20-1 to TRBJ1-5, with D uncertain. CDR1 is DFQATT, CDR2 SNEGSKA, per germline (reference sequence). V lost 3 bases and J 7 bases, leaving 10 bases between the germline ends. There are 12 residues in the CDR3. CDR3 residues: CSASMGLQPQHF. Written as DNA, the CDR3 is TGCAGTGCTAGTATGGGCTTGCAGCCCCAGCATTTT.

The sample holds one count of this clone. The chain recombines TRBV5-5 with TRBJ2-7; 8 bases are shared with TRBD2. Germline CDR1 and CDR2: SGHKS and YYEKEE (reference sequence). This CDR3 is 17 amino acids long. V shed 0 bases and J 5 bases; nucleotides not matched to a gene: 13. The CDR3 DNA sequence: TGTGCCAGCAGCTTGGCTGGTAGCGGGATCGGTATCCACGAGCAGTACTTC. Amino acid sequence: CASSLAGSGIGIHEQYF.

CDR3 DNA sequence: TGTGCCAGCAGCCAAGTTGACAGGGATCAAGAGACCCAGTACTTC. Translated, it gives CASSQVDRDQETQYF. This chain links TRBV3-1 (or the pseudogene TRBV3-2) with TRBJ2-5; TRBD1 matches at 7 bases. This CDR3 has 15 residues. V was pared by 1 base and J by 2 bases, with 4 bases of the junction left unmatched. Germline CDR1 LGHDT, CDR2 YNNKEL (reference sequence).

The chain joins TRBV27 to TRBJ2-7, with D perhaps TRBD2 (6 bases). Germline CDR1 MNHEY, CDR2 SMNVEV (reference sequence). V lost 2 bases and J 3 bases, leaving 8 bases between the germline ends. This CDR3 has 13 amino acids. Written as DNA, the CDR3 is TGTGCCAGCAGTTTAGCGGGGTTCTACGAGCAGTACTTC. Its translation is CASSLAGFYEQYF.

The chain joins TRBV28 to TRBJ1-1; a possible D gene is TRBD1 (6 bases). V lost 6 bases to trimming and J lost 1 base, with 9 bases between them. Germline values: CDR1 MDHEN, CDR2 SYDVKM. CDR3 size: 13 residues. CDR3 residues: CASRLTGNTEAFF. The CDR3 bases are TGTGCCAGCAGATTGACAGGGAACACTGAAGCTTTCTTT.

This chain uses TRBV21-1 with TRBJ1-2; TRBD1 is the table's D call and was not checked against the DNA. TRBV21-1 is shown as a pseudogene. This CDR3 comprises 18 residues. CDR3 residues: CASSAYTPGQGRRYGYTF. DNA of the CDR3: TGTGCCAGCAGCGCTTACACTCCGGGACAGGGGAGAAGATATGGCTACACCTTC.

The J gene is TRBJ2-1, the V gene TRBV21-1; TRBD2 reflects the table's D call only, with no check against the DNA. TRBV21-1 is a pseudogene segment. This CDR3 is built from 15 residues. CDR3 nucleotides: TGTGCCAGCAGCGACATTATGGACCGGACTAACGGGCAGTTCTTC. This codes for CASSDIMDRTNGQFF.

The J gene is TRBJ2-7, the V gene TRBV27; 13 bases line up with TRBD2. CDR1 MNHEY and CDR2 SMNVEV come from the germline V gene (reference sequence). J gave up 6 bases and V 6 bases, and 14 bases lay outside the gene matches. The CDR3 totals 17 residues. The CDR3 protein is CASREGLAGRLLGEQYF. The CDR3 bases are TGTGCCAGCAGGGAGGGACTAGCGGGGCGCCTTCTGGGCGAGCAGTACTTC.

This clone was recorded a few times. This sample also contains other DNA sequences that code for the same CDR3. The V and J genes are TRBV27 and TRBJ1-1; no clear D gene. V shed 1 base and J shed 1 base, with 7 bases lying between them. This CDR3 is 14 amino acids long. Germline V gene sequence: CDR1 MNHEY, CDR2 SMNVEV (reference sequence). The DNA for the CDR3 is TGTGCCAGCAGTTTATTGGAGGGGAACACTGAAGCTTTCTTT. It is translated as CASSLLEGNTEAFF.

The chain links TRBV4-3 to TRBJ2-4, with D maybe TRBD2 (6 bases). V was trimmed by 1 base and J by 3 bases, leaving 13 bases between them. The CDR3 has 16 residues. The V gene's germline CDR1 is LGHNA and CDR2 YSLEER. The CDR3 DNA sequence: TGCGCCAGCAGCCAAGTGGGGACTGGGGACAAAAACATTCAGTACTTC. It encodes CASSQVGTGDKNIQYF.

CDR3: CASSPRQGGVNNEQFF. Here the CDR3 DNA reads TGTGCCAGCAGCCCGCGACAGGGGGGTGTGAACAATGAGCAGTTCTTC. The chain carries TRBV14 and TRBJ2-1, with 9 bases lining up with TRBD1. Germline loops: CDR1 SGHDN, CDR2 FVKESK. V trimming: 4 bases; J trimming: 5 bases; junction bases outside the gene matches: 9. This CDR3 contains 16 residues.

CDR3 loop: CASSSQGARYSGNQPQHF. The CDR3 coding sequence is TGTGCCAGCAGTTCACAGGGGGCGCGATACTCCGGCAATCAGCCCCAGCATTTT. This chain connects TRBV2 to TRBJ1-5; 9 positions match TRBD1. The CDR3 is made up of 18 amino acids. Germline V gene data show CDR1 as SNHLY and CDR2 as FYNNEI. With 5 bases clipped from V and 2 bases from J, the junction kept 13 bases outside the gene matches.

V gene TRBV5-1 combines with J gene TRBJ2-1; TRBD2 aligns across 13 bases. V shed 4 bases and J 8 bases; nucleotides not matched to a gene: 6. The germline V gene encodes CDR1 SGHRS and CDR2 YFSETQ. This CDR3 has 15 amino acids. CDR3 sequence (DNA): TGCGCCAGCAGCGCTGGGACTAGCGGGGTGTATGAGCAGTTCTTC. This translates into CASSAGTSGVYEQFF.

The gene calls are TRBV24-1 and TRBJ2-1, with a possible D match to TRBD2 (6 bases). V lost 8 bases to trimming and J lost 6 bases, with 13 bases between them. The CDR3 length is 13 residues. From germline, CDR1 is KGHDR and CDR2 SFDVKD. CDR3 in amino acids: CATTGGWRNEQFF. In DNA form, the CDR3 reads TGTGCCACCACCGGGGGTTGGCGCAATGAGCAGTTCTTC.

The genes are TRBV6-1 and TRBJ1-1; no clear D gene. The germline gives CDR1 MNHNS, CDR2 SASEGT. The germline V and J ends were trimmed by 1 base and 4 bases, with 10 bases remaining between them. The CDR3 is 14 amino acids. CDR3 sequence (DNA): TGTGCCAGCAGTGAAGGGTACAGTTTCACTGAAGCTTTCTTT. Protein: CASSEGYSFTEAFF.

The rearrangement uses TRBV7-2 and TRBJ2-5; 10 nucleotides align to TRBD2. The CDR3 contains 16 residues. With 1 base clipped from V and 1 base from J, the junction kept 3 bases outside the gene matches. CDR1 and CDR2 (germline): SGHTA, FQGNSA. The CDR3 sequence is CASSLGRTSGQETQYF. CDR3 nucleotides: TGTGCCAGCAGCTTAGGGCGGACTAGCGGCCAAGAGACCCAGTACTTC. Full variable domain (remainder filled in from reference TRBV7-2 and TRBJ2-5): GAGVSQSPSNKVTEKGKDVELRCDPISGHTALYWYRQSLGQGLEFLIYFQGNSAPDKSGLPSDRFSAERTGGSVSTLTIQRTQQEDSAVYLCASSLGRTSGQETQYFGPGTRLLVL.

CDR3 residues: CASSPGPSQPQHF. DNA for the CDR3: TGTGCCAGTAGTCCAGGCCCGAGTCAGCCCCAGCATTTT. The chain recombines TRBV19 with TRBJ1-5; D not certain. CDR3 size: 13 residues. Germline CDR1 is LNHDA and CDR2 is SQIVND (reference sequence). V was clipped by 5 bases and J by 6 bases, with 11 bases between them. Looking up the rest from reference TRBV19 and TRBJ1-5 gives the full variable domain: DGGITQSPKYLFRKEGQNVTLSCEQNLNHDAMYWYRQDPGQGLRLIYYSQIVNDFQKGDIAEGYSVSREKKESFPLTVTSAQKNPTAFYLCASSPGPSQPQHFGDGTRLSIL.